The source of this T cell receptor (beta chain) is a study of T-cell memory formation after mild COVID-19. The CDR3 runs to 17 residues. V shed 0 bases and J shed 0 bases, with 15 bases lying between them. Per the germline V gene, CDR1 is DFQATT and CDR2 is SNEGSKA (reference sequence). TCRdb re-called the 5' RACE reads through MiXCR, storing one row per CDR3 protein. The table shows hundreds of thousands of distinct CDR3 sequences, with around 27% occurring only once. This TCR was recovered from an adult woman who had mild COVID-19 (a few samples of this study predate the infection). Cell type and time point are not known. V usage is TRBV20-1 and J usage is TRBJ1-3; D uncertain. The specimen was PBMCs or a T cell subset sorted from them (not recorded which). The DNA of the CDR3 is TGCAGTGCTAGAGAAGTAGGGCGTTCCTACTCTGGAAACACCATATATTTT. It translates to CSAREVGRSYSGNTIYF.